This is a list of T cell receptor beta chains from one sample in a study of shared clonotypes between healthy human individuals. The data were produced by immunoSEQ multiplex PCR, yet TCRdb's version contains in-frame clones alone and is incomplete. The sample lists 400,000 to 500,000 clones; less than 80% were seen once. The sequencing sample was made of PBMCs. Receptors were obtained from a middle-aged woman in good health. Some clones in this sample may be carry-over from other donors' samples. Each CDR3 is given without its conserved first and last residue. Each record gives: clone size, V gene, D gene, CDR3 protein. A D gene is named only where the DNA matches it firmly. Clone sizes are given selectively: once, few, many, or a class where the clone is expanded.

-	TRBV7-2	TRBD2	ASSSEGTRAEQY
-	TRBV9	-	ASSVGSGTEAF
-	TRBV5-1	TRBD2	ASSLASGRAGYEQY
-	TRBV19	-	ASSDPSGSTDTQY
-	TRBV4-2	-	ASSEWGGTSYEQY
-	TRBV6-6	TRBD1	ASSPNGQGGNQPQH
many	TRBV19	-	ASSIWDEAF
few	TRBV6-1	-	ASSDQVEGFQPQH
-	TRBV19	TRBD1	ASSRGTGDYGYT
-	TRBV20-1	-	SARWEHEQY
-	TRBV18	TRBD2	ASSRTSGRSDTQY
-	TRBV4-3	-	ASSQDPSSTGELF
few	TRBV7-8	-	ASSLVIAISRGPYNEQF
few	TRBV5-4	-	ASSPDRLNTEAF
-	TRBV11-3	TRBD1	ASSPTNQQGPGADTQY
-	TRBV7-9	TRBD1	ASSPTGGSNQPQH
once	TRBV11-3	TRBD1	ASSLDARQGAHEQY
-	TRBV30	TRBD2	AFRAGMNTGELF
many	TRBV6-5	-	ASRVAELSYEQY
-	TRBV19	-	ASSPTPGVRAYEQY
-	TRBV7-8	TRBD2	ASSPGLAAYEQY
-	TRBV29-1	-	SQTGSDTQY
few	TRBV7-2	TRBD2	ASSSTGTRSGELF
-	TRBV28	-	ASSLGSGHHQPQH
-	TRBV5-1	TRBD2	ASRLTSGRATDTQY
-	TRBV14	-	ASSLTENTEAF
few	TRBV7-3	-	ASSLGSNTGELF
-	TRBV5-1	-	ASSTLAETSNTGELF
-	TRBV5-1	-	ASSLEGTQSSGNTIY
-	TRBV28	-	ASSSGRAGYGYT
-	TRBV5-4	TRBD2	ASSLVNGRGGTQY
-	TRBV9	-	ASSVGTNQETQY
-	TRBV5-4	TRBD2	ASSPTGTSASYEQY
-	TRBV11-3	-	ASSIFSSGQQY
-	TRBV30	TRBD1	ACETGKYYEQY
many	TRBV6-5	TRBD1	ASSYRDRGGYEQY
-	TRBV10-2	TRBD2	ASKQLAAPLYEQY
-	TRBV9	TRBD2	ASSVGAGGWSNEQF
-	TRBV5-5	TRBD1	ASSLGQGAYEQY
-	TRBV6-6	-	ASSQDQPQH
-	TRBV27	-	ASSTSQGQPQH
-	TRBV5-1	TRBD1	ASSVTGMNQPQH
once	TRBV11-2	-	ASSLVGWTGELF
many	TRBV15	TRBD1	ATSRGTGRNSPLH
-	TRBV7-2	TRBD2	ASSPPVAGVFWEQF
few	TRBV9	-	ASSVGLRGTEAF